A selection of T cell receptor beta chains follows, all from one sample in a study of T cell clonotyping in hematopoietic cell transplantation. Clones were read by immunoSEQ multiplex PCR, and TCRdb kept only the in-frame ones, dropping some. The data hold about 47,000 clones, with roughly 80% observed a single time. Source: peripheral blood mononuclear cells, taken before stem cell transplant. These receptors all come from a man in his sixties with myelodysplastic syndrome. Some clones in this sample may be carry-over from other donors' samples. CDR3s include the opening cysteine and the closing phenylalanine or tryptophan. Each record gives: V gene, clone size, D gene, J gene, CDR3 protein, CDR3 DNA. A D gene is named only where the DNA matches it firmly. The size of a clone is reported for some rows only, either as once, few or many, or as a class for expanded clones.

>TRBV6-1|NA|NA|TRBJ1-5
CASSWTADSNQPQHF
TGTGCCAGCAGTTGGACAGCCGATAGCAATCAGCCCCAGCATTTT
>TRBV7-3|once|NA|TRBJ1-2
CASSPVPGSVDGYTF
TGTGCCAGCAGCCCCGTTCCGGGTTCAGTGGATGGCTACACCTTC
>TRBV30|NA|NA|TRBJ1-1
CACFRDLNTEAFF
TGTGCCTGCTTCCGGGACCTGAACACTGAAGCTTTCTTT
>TRBV10-3|NA|TRBD2|TRBJ2-7
CAISAPSGGRTYEQYF
TGTGCCATCAGTGCACCTAGCGGGGGCCGCACCTACGAGCAGTACTTC
>TRBV19|NA|TRBD1|TRBJ2-6
CASSTTGAGANVLTF
TGTGCCAGTAGTACTACAGGGGCTGGGGCCAACGTCCTGACTTTC
>TRBV7-2|NA|TRBD1|TRBJ1-2
CASSLFGQGARMDGYTF
TGTGCCAGCAGCTTATTCGGTCAGGGGGCGCGAATGGACGGCTACACCTTC
>TRBV6-5|NA|NA|TRBJ2-7
CASSYRGSGSYEQYF
TGTGCCAGCAGTTACCGGGGTAGCGGTTCGTACGAGCAGTACTTC
>TRBV7-7|NA|TRBD2|TRBJ2-3
CASSFFVPLAGGTDTQYF
TGTGCTAGCAGCTTTTTTGTTCCCCTAGCGGGGGGCACAGATACGCAGTATTTT
>TRBV7-6|NA|NA|TRBJ2-3
CASSQSRRTDTQYF
TGTGCCAGCAGCCAATCCCGGCGCACAGATACGCAGTATTTT
>TRBV6-5|NA|NA|TRBJ2-3
CASRRAGASTDTQYF
TGTGCCAGCAGACGAGCAGGGGCCAGCACAGATACGCAGTATTTT
>TRBV11-2|NA|TRBD1|TRBJ2-7
CASHRDRGMEQYF
TGTGCCAGTCATCGAGACAGGGGGATGGAGCAGTACTTC
>TRBV4-2|NA|TRBD1|TRBJ2-3
CASSQLPQGAASTDTQYF
TGTGCCAGCAGCCAGCTACCTCAGGGGGCTGCTAGCACAGATACGCAGTATTTT
>TRBV9|NA|NA|TRBJ2-3
CASSLSSGVDTQYF
TGTGCCAGCAGCTTATCTTCAGGGGTAGATACGCAGTATTTT
>TRBV9|NA|NA|TRBJ2-3
CASSLLLDTQYF
TGTGCCAGCAGCCTCCTCCTGGATACGCAGTATTTT
>TRBV27|NA|TRBD1|TRBJ1-6
CASMGQGAYSPLHF
TGTGCCAGCATGGGACAGGGGGCTTATTCACCCCTCCACTTT
>TRBV11-2|NA|NA|TRBJ2-2
CASSPLTGKASTGELFF
TGTGCCAGCAGCCCCCTTACGGGGAAGGCCAGTACGGGGGAGCTGTTTTTT
>TRBV5-4|NA|NA|TRBJ1-3
CASSLWTSPHFRF
TGTGCCAGCAGCTTGTGGACATCCCCACACTTCCGGTTT
>TRBV6-5|NA|TRBD2|TRBJ2-1
CASKLAGGTAEFF
TGTGCCAGCAAGCTAGCGGGGGGGACGGCAGAGTTCTTC
>TRBV28|NA|NA|TRBJ2-2
CASSSGLGGELFF
TGTGCCAGCAGCTCGGGACTTGGCGGGGAGCTGTTTTTT
>TRBV28|NA|NA|TRBJ2-1
CASSFVQASEQFF
TGTGCCAGCAGTTTTGTGCAGGCGAGTGAGCAGTTCTTC
>TRBV30|NA|NA|TRBJ1-6
CAWSGGRDNSPLHF
TGTGCCTGGAGTGGGGGGAGAGATAATTCACCCCTCCACTTT
>TRBV29-1|NA|TRBD2|TRBJ2-3
CSGAGTSASTDTQYF
TGCAGCGGGGCCGGGACTAGCGCTAGCACAGATACGCAGTATTTT
>TRBV7-2|once|NA|TRBJ1-1
CASSTGQQNTEAFF
TGTGCCAGCAGCACGGGACAACAGAACACTGAAGCTTTCTTT
>TRBV12-5|NA|TRBD1|TRBJ2-5
CASGPRTGQETQYF
TGTGCTAGTGGTCCCCGGACAGGCCAAGAGACCCAGTACTTC
>TRBV28|NA|TRBD1|TRBJ2-1
CASSQTGTGGNEQFF
TGTGCCAGCAGTCAGACCGGGACAGGGGGAAATGAGCAGTTCTTC
>TRBV6-1|NA|NA|TRBJ1-1
CASSAYTLRGNTEAFF
TGTGCCAGCAGTGCATACACCCTCAGGGGGAACACTGAAGCTTTCTTT
>TRBV11-2|few|TRBD1|TRBJ2-2
CASSRWGTGMYTGELFF
TGTGCCAGCAGCCGGTGGGGGACAGGGATGTACACCGGGGAGCTGTTTTTT
>TRBV5-6|NA|TRBD1|TRBJ2-7
CASSLVRGYDEQYF
TGTGCCAGCAGCTTGGTCAGGGGGTACGACGAGCAGTACTTC
>TRBV6-5|NA|NA|TRBJ1-5
CATRQANQPQHF
TGTGCCACCAGACAGGCTAATCAGCCCCAGCATTTT
>TRBV5-1|NA|TRBD2|TRBJ2-5
CASSLGLAGAEETQYF
TGCGCCAGCAGCCTGGGACTAGCGGGGGCCGAGGAGACCCAGTACTTC
>TRBV19|NA|TRBD1|TRBJ1-5
CASSLQGRSQPQHF
TGTGCCAGTAGTCTACAGGGGAGGTCTCAGCCCCAGCATTTT
>TRBV15|NA|NA|TRBJ2-1
CATSSPGRSFYNEQFF
TGTGCCACCAGCAGCCCCGGTAGGAGCTTCTACAATGAGCAGTTCTTC
>TRBV7-2|NA|NA|TRBJ2-4
CASSQQSDGPQYF
TGTGCCAGCAGCCAACAGAGCGACGGGCCCCAGTACTTC
>TRBV16|NA|TRBD1|TRBJ1-6
CASSLPSGTAYSPLHF
TGTGCCAGCAGCCTCCCATCGGGGACAGCCTATTCACCCCTCCACTTT
>TRBV5-5|NA|NA|TRBJ1-6
CASSLLETGYFVGEGSPLHF
TGTGCCAGCAGCTTGTTGGAGACAGGCTATTTCGTGGGTGAAGGTTCACCCCTCCACTTT
>TRBV29-1|few|TRBD2|TRBJ2-3
CSAERGAATDTQYF
TGCAGCGCTGAGCGGGGGGCTGCCACAGATACGCAGTATTTT
>TRBV5-5|NA|NA|TRBJ2-7
CASSLGNYEQYF
TGTGCCAGCAGCTTGGGGAACTACGAGCAGTACTTC
>TRBV5-1|NA|TRBD2|TRBJ2-5
CASSLVIAGGETQYF
TGCGCCAGCAGCTTGGTAATAGCGGGGGGAGAGACCCAGTACTTC
>TRBV29-1|NA|NA|TRBJ2-5
CSVDSGTQYF
TGCAGCGTTGATTCGGGGACCCAGTACTTC
>TRBV29-1|NA|TRBD1|TRBJ2-1
CSVKGTGAGGQFF
TGCAGCGTTAAAGGGACAGGCGCAGGTGGGCAGTTCTTC
>TRBV5-4|NA|NA|TRBJ1-2
CASSPGGGSNGYTF
TGTGCCAGCAGCCCCGGGGGGGGCTCTAATGGCTACACCTTC
>TRBV6-1|NA|NA|TRBJ1-5
CASSARQDLQPQHF
TGTGCCAGCAGTGCCCGACAGGACCTTCAGCCCCAGCATTTT
>TRBV5-1|NA|NA|TRBJ1-6
CASSLEGGNSNSPLHF
TGCGCCAGCAGCTTGGAAGGGGGGAACAGTAATTCACCCCTCCACTTT
>TRBV5-4|NA|NA|TRBJ2-5
CASSGGETQYF
TGTGCCAGCAGTGGGGGGGAGACCCAGTACTTC
>TRBV14|once|NA|TRBJ1-1
CASSQEPNTEAFF
TGTGCCAGCAGCCAGGAACCGAACACTGAAGCTTTCTTT
>TRBV29-1|NA|NA|TRBJ2-1
CSVEVAGVFFSYNEQFF
TGCAGCGTTGAAGTGGCGGGCGTGTTCTTCTCCTACAATGAGCAGTTCTTC
>TRBV30|once|NA|TRBJ1-2
CAWSGPRYTF
TGTGCCTGGAGTGGACCACGGTACACCTTC
>TRBV7-2|few|NA|TRBJ2-2
CASRPVGSGTGELFF
TGTGCCAGTCGTCCGGTCGGATCCGGCACCGGGGAGCTGTTTTTT
>TRBV7-2|NA|TRBD2|TRBJ2-3
CASSFQLRGTDTQYF
TGTGCCAGCAGCTTTCAATTGCGGGGGACAGATACGCAGTATTTT
>TRBV10-1|NA|NA|TRBJ2-2
CASSPNTGELFF
TGCGCCAGCAGCCCGAACACCGGGGAGCTGTTTTTT
>TRBV6-5|once|NA|TRBJ1-4
CATLQSGDEKLFF
TGTGCCACCCTCCAGAGTGGGGATGAAAAACTGTTTTTT
>TRBV7-6|few|NA|TRBJ2-2
CASSSQGFGTGELFF
TGTGCCAGCAGCTCACAGGGTTTTGGTACCGGGGAGCTGTTTTTT
>TRBV5-1|NA|NA|TRBJ2-7
CASSLSPDYEQYF
TGCGCCAGCAGCTTGTCTCCAGACTACGAGCAGTACTTC
>TRBV18|once|NA|TRBJ2-6
CASSPGQGSSGANVLTF
TGTGCCAGCTCACCAGGGCAGGGAAGCTCTGGGGCCAACGTCCTGACTTTC
>TRBV4-2|NA|TRBD2|TRBJ2-7
CASSQDGSGGQYF
TGTGCCAGCAGCCAAGATGGTAGCGGGGGGCAGTACTTC
>TRBV6-5|NA|TRBD1|TRBJ1-1
CASSRQGATEAFF
TGTGCCAGCAGCCGACAGGGGGCGACTGAAGCTTTCTTT
>TRBV2|NA|NA|TRBJ1-2
CASSEAPSPYYGYTF
TGTGCCAGCAGTGAAGCGCCAAGCCCGTACTATGGCTACACCTTC